The 27 T cell receptor beta chains listed next were all sequenced from one sample in a study of identical twins. TCRdb recomputed calls from the 5' RACE reads with MiXCR, one row per CDR3 protein. Among roughly 250,000 distinct CDR3 sequences, over 11% were seen once, and the ten largest hold about 9%. The sequencing sample was made of memory (CD45RO+) T cells sorted from blood. These receptors were obtained from a woman aged 18 to 35 in good health.

The V and J genes are TRBV9 and TRBJ2-6; D may match TRBD1 or TRBD2 (5 bases each). The germline gives CDR1 SGDLS, CDR2 YYNGEE. CDR3 size: 16 residues. Trimming removed 0 bases from V and 2 bases from J, with 9 bases in between. The CDR3: CASSVDRGPGANVLTF. CDR3 bases: TGTGCCAGCAGCGTAGATCGGGGACCTGGGGCCAACGTCCTGACTTTC.

V usage is TRBV7-2 and J usage is TRBJ2-1, with D possibly TRBD2 on 6 matching bases. V was clipped by 2 bases and J by 8 bases, with 16 bases between them. This CDR3 spans 15 amino acids. Germline CDR1 reads SGHTA; CDR2 reads FQGNSA. The CDR3: CASSLRRDFSDEQFF. The CDR3 bases are TGTGCCAGCAGCTTACGTCGGGACTTTTCGGATGAGCAGTTCTTC.

The rearrangement uses TRBV7-2 and TRBJ2-3; 7 bases agree with TRBD2. Germline trimming cut 1 base from V and 6 bases from J; bases unmatched to any gene: 13. The CDR3 totals 17 residues. The germline V gene has CDR1 SGHTA and CDR2 FQGNSA. CDR3 protein: CASSLVHSSGRRDTQYF. DNA for the CDR3: TGTGCCAGCAGCTTAGTACATTCTAGCGGAAGGAGGGATACGCAGTATTTT.

This clonotype was seen at least ten times. This chain connects TRBV5-1 to TRBJ2-7, with D tentatively TRBD1 (5 bases). CDR1 and CDR2 from the germline V gene are SGHRS and YFSETQ. V was cut by 4 bases and J by 6 bases, with 14 bases left in between. This CDR3 is 13 amino acids long. CDR3 DNA sequence: TGCGCCAGCAGCACACAAGGGGCAGCCGAGCAGTACTTC. Encoded protein: CASSTQGAAEQYF.

This clonotype was seen many times. The gene calls are TRBV28 and TRBJ2-5, with 10 nucleotides matching TRBD2. Germline values: CDR1 MDHEN, CDR2 SYDVKM. The CDR3 runs to 15 residues. Trimming took 7 bases from V and 3 from J; bases not matched to a gene: 8. Here the CDR3 DNA reads TGTGCCAGCACTCCGGGACTAGCGAGGAAAGAGACCCAGTACTTC. Protein sequence: CASTPGLARKETQYF.

The rearrangement uses TRBV29-1 and TRBJ2-1, with D perhaps assigned TRBD1 or TRBD2 (5 bases each). CDR3 length: 14 residues. Trimming cost V 6 bases and J 9 bases, with 21 bases left between them. The germline V gene has CDR1 SQVTM and CDR2 ANQGSEA. The CDR3 DNA sequence: TGCAGCGTCGGGGAAAATGCAGGGTTGGGTGAGCAGTTCTTC. Its translation: CSVGENAGLGEQFF.

This clonotype has only a few counts. The chain employs TRBV6-2 or TRBV6-3 and TRBJ1-1; D is ambiguous. The length of the CDR3 is 13 residues. V dropped 4 bases and J dropped 4 bases, with 10 bases sitting between them. Germline V CDR1 and CDR2: MNHEY, SVGEGT. Written as DNA, the CDR3 is TGTGCCAGCAGTTCAATCCGAGGCACTGAAGCTTTCTTT. Translation: CASSSIRGTEAFF.

This clonotype was recorded at least ten times. The V and J genes are TRBV6-2 or TRBV6-3 and TRBJ1-6; unclear D gene. The V gene lost 7 bases and the J gene lost 10 bases, with 14 bases spanning the gap. The CDR3 contains 13 residues. In germline, CDR1 is MNHEY, CDR2 SVGEGT. CDR3 loop: CASKPGGGSPLHF. In DNA, the CDR3 is TGTGCCAGCAAACCGGGAGGCGGCTCACCCCTCCACTTT.

This chain links TRBV7-9 with TRBJ2-2, with 10 bases that match TRBD1. The V gene end was trimmed by 4 bases and the J gene end by 2 bases; junction bases not matched to a gene: 1. The CDR3 extends over 15 amino acids. The V gene's germline CDR1 is SEHNR and CDR2 FQNEAQ (reference sequence). The CDR3 nucleotides are TGTGCCAGCAGCTCGACAGGGGGCAACACCGGGGAGCTGTTTTTT. This codes for CASSSTGGNTGELFF.

A few counts support this clonotype. This chain uses TRBV14 with TRBJ2-2, with D perhaps TRBD2 (8 bases). The germline V gene has CDR1 SGHDN and CDR2 FVKESK. The ends were cut back, 3 bases at V and 6 bases at J, with 20 bases in the middle. There are 17 residues in the CDR3. The CDR3 coding sequence is TGTGCCAGCAGCCACCTCGCGGGGGGACAGAGGGCCGGGGAGCTGTTTTTT. It encodes CASSHLAGGQRAGELFF. The whole variable domain, filled in from reference TRBV14 and TRBJ2-2, reads EAGVTQFPSHSVIEKGQTVTLRCDPISGHDNLYWYRRVMGKEIKFLLHFVKESKQDESGMPNNRFLAERTGGTYSTLKVQPAELEDSGVYFCASSHLAGGQRAGELFFGEGSRLTVL.

The rearrangement uses TRBV7-2 and TRBJ2-5; a possible D gene is TRBD2 (6 bases). The CDR3 totals 15 residues. Germline V gene lookup returns CDR1 SGHTA and CDR2 FQGNSA. V was shortened by 3 bases and J by 4 bases, with 15 bases between the two germline ends. CDR3 sequence: CASSFNGGGTETQYF. The DNA for the CDR3 is TGTGCCAGCAGCTTTAACGGGGGAGGCACAGAGACCCAGTACTTC.

V usage is TRBV20-1 and J usage is TRBJ1-5; possible D gene TRBD1, 6 bases. CDR1 DFQATT and CDR2 SNEGSKA come from the germline V gene (reference sequence). There are 15 residues in the CDR3. Trimming took 3 bases from V and 0 from J, leaving 12 bases between them. Written as DNA, the CDR3 is TGCAGTGCTAGTCTCGGACAGTTTAGCAATCAGCCCCAGCATTTT. It translates to CSASLGQFSNQPQHF.

This clonotype has ten or more counts. The chain couples TRBV7-9 to TRBJ2-5; 10 nucleotides match TRBD2. This CDR3 comprises 15 residues. CDR1 SEHNR and CDR2 FQNEAQ come from the germline V gene (reference sequence). Unmatched junction bases numbered 8, after V lost 6 bases and J lost 4 bases. CDR3 in DNA: TGTGCCAGCAGTTCCTGGAGCGGGGGGGCAGAGACCCAGTACTTC. Its translation is CASSSWSGGAETQYF. Full variable domain (remainder filled in from reference TRBV7-9 and TRBJ2-5): DTGVSQNPRHKITKRGQNVTFRCDPISEHNRLYWYRQTLGQGPEFLTYFQNEAQLEKSRLLSDRFSAERPKGSFSTLEIQRTEQGDSAMYLCASSSWSGGAETQYFGPGTRLLVL.

The CDR3 DNA follows: TGCGCCAGCAGCCGTAGCGGGAGAGCAGATACGCAGTATTTT. Amino acids: CASSRSGRADTQYF. The chain joins TRBV5-1 to TRBJ2-3; 9 nucleotides align to TRBD2. Germline V gives CDR1 SGHRS, CDR2 YFSETQ. J was trimmed by 4 bases and V by 4 bases; bases with no gene match: 4. This CDR3 has 14 amino acids.

This clonotype was detected many times. The V call is TRBV14, the J call TRBJ2-3; D call uncertain. CDR1 and CDR2 (germline): SGHDN, FVKESK. Trimming took 4 bases from V and 2 from J, leaving 7 bases between them. CDR3 length equals 13 residues. In DNA form, the CDR3 reads TGTGCCAGCAGCCCCCGGGCCACAGATACGCAGTATTTT. Translation gives CASSPRATDTQYF. Using reference TRBV14 and TRBJ2-3 for the parts outside the CDR3, the full variable domain is EAGVTQFPSHSVIEKGQTVTLRCDPISGHDNLYWYRRVMGKEIKFLLHFVKESKQDESGMPNNRFLAERTGGTYSTLKVQPAELEDSGVYFCASSPRATDTQYFGPGTRLTVL.

The chain is built from TRBV20-1 and TRBJ2-2; 9 nucleotides agree with TRBD1. V was clipped by 6 bases and J by 5 bases; unmatched bases: 10. The CDR3 has 15 amino acids. Germline CDR1 is DFQATT and CDR2 is SNEGSKA (reference sequence). CDR3 sequence (DNA): TGCAGTGCCAAGAATTCTGACAGGGGGACCGGGGAGCTGTTTTTT. Translating gives CSAKNSDRGTGELFF.

By frequency in the sample, this clonotype is medium-sized. The chain combines TRBV9 with TRBJ2-7; no definite D call. CDR1 and CDR2 from the germline V gene are SGDLS and YYNGEE. This CDR3 has 15 amino acids. V lost 0 bases and J 2 bases, leaving 12 bases between the germline ends. The CDR3 region is CASSVEGGPTYEQYF. CDR3 bases: TGTGCCAGCAGCGTAGAAGGCGGCCCTACCTACGAGCAGTACTTC. Drawing the rest from reference TRBV9 and TRBJ2-7, the complete variable domain is DSGVTQTPKHLITATGQRVTLRCSPRSGDLSVYWYQQSLDQGLQFLIQYYNGEERAKGNILERFSAQQFPDLHSELNLSSLELGDSALYFCASSVEGGPTYEQYFGPGTRLTVT.

The rearrangement uses TRBV3-1 and TRBJ2-7; 10 nucleotides agree with TRBD1. V lost 3 bases and J lost 9; bases outside the gene matches: 5. Per the germline V gene, CDR1 is LGHDT and CDR2 is YNNKEL (reference sequence). The CDR3 totals 13 residues. CDR3 bases: TGTGCCAGCAGCCAGGAGACAGGGGGCGGGCAGTACTTC. Translated, it gives CASSQETGGGQYF.

This clonotype was counted at least ten times. J is TRBJ2-5 and V is TRBV5-1; D ambiguous. In germline, CDR1 is SGHRS, CDR2 YFSETQ. The CDR3 is made up of 13 amino acids. The ends were cut back, 5 bases at V and 0 bases at J, with 8 bases in the middle. In nucleotides, the CDR3 is TGCGCCAGCAGTGGGGAAGACCAAGAGACCCAGTACTTC. Translating it yields CASSGEDQETQYF.

This clonotype was observed at least ten times. V and J are TRBV29-1 and TRBJ1-1; D is undetermined. This CDR3 spans 11 amino acids. Trimming left V 6 bases short and J 2 bases short, with 7 bases between. Per the germline V gene, CDR1 is SQVTM and CDR2 is ANQGSEA. CDR3 residues: CSVVTNTEAFF. DNA of the CDR3: TGCAGCGTCGTCACAAACACTGAAGCTTTCTTT. The full variable domain, completed using reference TRBV29-1 and TRBJ1-1, is SAVISQKPSRDICQRGTSLTIQCQVDSQVTMMFWYRQQPGQSLTLIATANQGSEATYESGFVIDKFPISRPNLTFSTLTVSNMSPEDSSIYLCSVVTNTEAFFGQGTRLTVV.

In its sample, this clonotype ranks as medium-sized. J is TRBJ2-7 and V is TRBV20-1; no definite D call. Between the trimmed V and J ends, which lost 0 bases and 6 bases, there was a span of 9 bases. The CDR3 totals 12 residues. Germline CDR1 and CDR2: DFQATT and SNEGSKA (reference sequence). In nucleotides, the CDR3 is TGCAGTGCTAGAGATACTTCTTCCGAGCAGTACTTC. This sequence encodes CSARDTSSEQYF.

This clonotype was seen only a few times. V gene TRBV19 combines with J gene TRBJ2-2; TRBD1 matches 11 bases. From germline, CDR1 is LNHDA and CDR2 SQIVND (reference sequence). The ends lost 0 bases at V and 7 bases at J; junction bases unmatched: 7. This CDR3 has 17 amino acids. In nucleotides, the CDR3 is TGTGCCAGTAGTATAGATCTCCGGACAGGGGGCATCGGGGAGCTGTTTTTT. Translation gives CASSIDLRTGGIGELFF. Combining the CDR3 with reference TRBV19 and TRBJ2-2 gives the whole variable domain DGGITQSPKYLFRKEGQNVTLSCEQNLNHDAMYWYRQDPGQGLRLIYYSQIVNDFQKGDIAEGYSVSREKKESFPLTVTSAQKNPTAFYLCASSIDLRTGGIGELFFGEGSRLTVL.

The table lists this clonotype with a few counts. The chain joins TRBV25-1 to TRBJ2-5; the D is unclear. V was cut by 3 bases and J by 0 bases, with 11 bases left in between. Germline assignment: CDR1 MGHDK and CDR2 SYGVNS. This CDR3 spans 15 amino acids. The CDR3 region is CASSEGGSYQETQYF. In DNA form, the CDR3 reads TGTGCCAGCAGTGAGGGCGGAAGCTACCAAGAGACCCAGTACTTC.

The chain joins TRBV20-1 to TRBJ2-1; perhaps D is TRBD1 or TRBD2 (5 bases each). The germline CDR1 and CDR2 sequences are DFQATT and SNEGSKA (reference sequence). The CDR3 length is 12 residues. Trimming shortened V by 0 bases and J by 9 bases, and 9 bases separated the two germline ends. In DNA, the CDR3 is TGCAGTGCTAGAGATCTTGGGGGTGAGCAGTTCTTC. It codes for CSARDLGGEQFF.

This clonotype was observed a few times. This chain connects TRBV6-5 to TRBJ2-7; TRBD1 matches 11 bases. The germline CDR1 and CDR2 sequences are MNHEY and SVGAGI. Germline trimming cut 2 bases from V and 3 bases from J; bases unmatched to any gene: 3. This CDR3 is built from 15 residues. The CDR3 sequence: CASSYDGTGGYEQYF. CDR3 DNA: TGTGCCAGCAGTTACGACGGGACAGGGGGCTACGAGCAGTACTTC.

CDR3 DNA: TGTGCCAGCTCACGAGACATTCATAGCAATCAGCCCCAGCATTTT. It codes for CASSRDIHSNQPQHF. The chain couples TRBV18 to TRBJ1-5; D uncertain. This CDR3 comprises 15 residues. Deletions cut 4 bases from V and 0 bases from J, with 10 bases between. Per the germline V gene, CDR1 is KGHSH and CDR2 is LQKENI.

The rearrangement uses TRBV5-6 and TRBJ1-2; 10 bases map to TRBD1. Trimming took 3 bases from V and 2 from J; bases not matched to a gene: 4. From germline, CDR1 is SGHDT and CDR2 YYEEEE. The length of the CDR3 is 15 residues. CDR3 sequence (DNA): TGTGCCAGCAGCTCAAGACAGGGGGCAAACTATGGCTACACCTTC. Protein product: CASSSRQGANYGYTF.